One and the same sample provided the 28 T cell receptor beta chains below, sequenced in a study of T cell changes during pregnancy in multiple sclerosis. The protocol was immunoSEQ multiplex PCR, while the TCRdb copy is restricted to in-frame clones and leaves out a portion. The sample shows approximately 40,000 clones, about 93% of them seen only once. The specimen was CD4+ T cells from peripheral blood mononuclear cells, collected in the third trimester of pregnancy. These TCRs come from a female donor in good health, enrolled as a control in a pregnancy study.

V and J are TRBV7-2 and TRBJ1-2; D not resolved. CDR1 is SGHTA, CDR2 FQGNSA, per germline. The V end was cut by 7 bases, the J end by 5 bases, with 8 bases between. This CDR3 comprises 11 residues. The CDR3 nucleotides are TGTGCCAGCACTATCCCTTATGGCTACACCTTC. Translating it yields CASTIPYGYTF. The full variable domain, its missing parts supplied by reference TRBV7-2 and TRBJ1-2, is GAGVSQSPSNKVTEKGKDVELRCDPISGHTALYWYRQSLGQGLEFLIYFQGNSAPDKSGLPSDRFSAERTGGSVSTLTIQRTQQEDSAVYLCASTIPYGYTFGSGTRLTVV.

The chain is built from TRBV4-2 and TRBJ2-1; D might be TRBD2 (6 bases). This CDR3 has 17 residues. Deletions cut 0 bases from V and 9 bases from J, with 21 bases between. Germline V gives CDR1 LGHNA, CDR2 YNFKEQ. For the CDR3, the DNA is TGTGCCAGCAGCCAAGATAATTCGGCGGCGGTCGGGGGTGAGCAGTTCTTC. Residues: CASSQDNSAAVGGEQFF.

The chain combines TRBV5-4 with TRBJ1-3; no firm D call. V dropped 3 bases and J dropped 4 bases, with 5 bases sitting between them. Per germline, CDR1 SGHNT and CDR2 YYREEE (reference sequence). This CDR3 has 12 amino acids. CDR3 nucleotide sequence: TGTGCCAGCAGCTCCTTAGGAAACACCATATATTTT. This encodes CASSSLGNTIYF.

The gene calls are TRBV28 and TRBJ2-2, with D possibly being TRBD2 (6 bases). The CDR3 totals 14 residues. The germline V gene encodes CDR1 MDHEN and CDR2 SYDVKM. V lost 3 bases to trimming and J lost 7 bases, with 12 bases between them. CDR3 nucleotide sequence: TGTGCCAGCAGTTTCCTAAAGGAGGGCGGGGAGCTGTTTTTT. Translating gives CASSFLKEGGELFF.

The CDR3 here is CASSLAPSGGQTYEQYF. The CDR3 region has the DNA TGCGCCAGCAGCTTGGCCCCTAGCGGGGGCCAAACCTACGAGCAGTACTTC. V usage is TRBV5-1 and J usage is TRBJ2-7; TRBD2 aligns across 10 bases. Germline V gene lookup returns CDR1 SGHRS and CDR2 YFSETQ. Trimming took 0 bases from V and 2 from J; bases not matched to a gene: 8. This CDR3 spans 17 amino acids.

The V call is TRBV5-4, the J call TRBJ2-7, with a tentative D call TRBD1 (6 bases). This CDR3 comprises 15 residues. The germline V gene has CDR1 SGHNT and CDR2 YYREEE (reference sequence). V was clipped by 1 base and J by 3 bases, with 14 bases between them. For the CDR3, the DNA is TGTGCCAGCAGCTTGAAACAGGGAATCCTCTACGAGCAGTACTTC. Its translation is CASSLKQGILYEQYF. The full variable domain, its missing parts supplied by reference TRBV5-4 and TRBJ2-7, is ETGVTQSPTHLIKTRGQQVTLRCSSQSGHNTVSWYQQALGQGPQFIFQYYREEENGRGNFPPRFSGLQFPNYSSELNVNALELDDSALYLCASSLKQGILYEQYFGPGTRLTVT.

The chain employs TRBV5-1 and TRBJ2-7, with 11 bases identical to TRBD2. Germline-derived CDR1 and CDR2 are SGHRS and YFSETQ. This CDR3 contains 14 residues. V lost 6 bases, J lost 5 bases, and 7 bases stayed unmatched. The CDR3 region is CASTTLAGVNEQYF. The CDR3, as DNA: TGCGCCAGCACAACACTAGCGGGAGTTAACGAGCAGTACTTC.

Details on this clone: At one end, the junction sequence differs from germline, possibly due to a read error. The chain combines TRBV7-7 with TRBJ2-1, with 8 bases identical to TRBD2. The germline CDR1 and CDR2 sequences are SSHAT and FNYEAQ (reference sequence). The CDR3 runs to 15 residues. The CDR3 region is CASRQRGGRSGEQFF. The CDR3 DNA reads TGTGCTAGCAGACAACGGGGGGGCCGTAGTGGCGAGCAGTTCTTC.

CDR3 amino acids: CASSLERLSGQYF. CDR3 in DNA: TGCGCCAGCAGCTTGGAGAGACTTTCGGGCCAGTACTTC. V and J are TRBV5-1 and TRBJ2-5, with D unclear. From germline, CDR1 is SGHRS and CDR2 YFSETQ. This CDR3 has 13 amino acids. V was shortened by 0 bases and J by 10 bases, with 13 bases between the two germline ends.

The chain is built from TRBV18 and TRBJ2-7; D possibly corresponds to TRBD1 (6 bases). The CDR3 covers 16 residues. Between the trimmed V and J ends, which lost 3 bases and 0 bases, there was a span of 15 bases. Looked up from germline, CDR1 is KGHSH and CDR2 is LQKENI. CDR3 DNA: TGTGCCAGCTCACCGCGAACAGGGACCCCCTCCTACGAGCAGTACTTC. Amino acids: CASSPRTGTPSYEQYF.

The CDR3 DNA is TGTGCCAGCACCAACAACAGGCGGGGGACCTACACAGATACGCAGTATTTT. Translation: CASTNNRRGTYTDTQYF. V usage is TRBV25-1 and J usage is TRBJ2-3, with 7 bases that match TRBD2. This CDR3 region has 17 residues. Trimming removed 7 bases from V and 2 bases from J; junction bases left unmatched: 15. In germline, CDR1 is MGHDK, CDR2 SYGVNS.

This clone was counted once. The chain combines TRBV28 with TRBJ1-5; D gene uncertain. Germline values: CDR1 MDHEN, CDR2 SYDVKM. The CDR3 totals 12 residues. Trimming pared 3 bases from V and 6 bases from J, leaving 6 bases between. The CDR3 loop reads CASSLTGQPQHF. The CDR3, as DNA: TGTGCCAGCAGTTTGACGGGTCAGCCCCAGCATTTT.

The chain joins TRBV6-5 to TRBJ1-5; 8 bases are a match to TRBD1. Germline loops: CDR1 MNHEY, CDR2 SVGAGI. CDR3 length equals 15 residues. V lost 6 bases to trimming and J lost 1 base; unmatched junction nucleotides: 5. The CDR3 reads CASSRGQGSNQPQHF. DNA for the CDR3: TGTGCCAGCAGCCGCGGACAGGGAAGCAATCAGCCCCAGCATTTT.

J is TRBJ1-1 and V is TRBV15, with no clear D. CDR3 length equals 13 residues. Germline values: CDR1 LNHNV, CDR2 YYDKDF (reference sequence). Trimming shortened V by 0 bases and J by 6 bases, and 8 bases separated the two germline ends. The DNA of the CDR3 is TGTGCCACCAGCAGAGATATCCAGGCTGAAGCTTTCTTT. This sequence encodes CATSRDIQAEAFF.

The CDR3 here is CASSSTSEGAGNTIYF. CDR3 nucleotide sequence: TGTGCCAGCAGTTCCACCAGTGAGGGGGCTGGAAACACCATATATTTT. The chain combines TRBV28 with TRBJ1-3; weak D call: TRBD1 (6 bases). The length of the CDR3 is 16 residues. With 4 bases removed from V and 2 bases from J, the gap between germline ends came to 15 bases. The germline CDR1 and CDR2 sequences are MDHEN and SYDVKM.

The genes are TRBV5-1 and TRBJ2-3; maybe TRBD1 (6 bases). Deletions cut 4 bases from V and 0 bases from J, with 21 bases between. The CDR3 is made up of 18 amino acids. CDR1 is SGHRS, CDR2 YFSETQ, per germline. DNA of the CDR3: TGCGCCAGCAGCCCGCACCCTAACAGGGCTCTGAGCACAGATACGCAGTATTTT. It specifies CASSPHPNRALSTDTQYF.

This chain uses TRBV2 with TRBJ2-1, with D possibly being TRBD1 (6 bases). The CDR3 consists of 14 residues. The germline CDR1 and CDR2 sequences are SNHLY and FYNNEI. The V end lost 6 bases, the J end lost 6 bases, and 15 bases lay between the germline ends. In DNA, the CDR3 is TGTGCCAGCAGCCAACAGGGTCCCAGCAATGAGCAGTTCTTC. Translation: CASSQQGPSNEQFF.

The chain joins TRBV10-3 to TRBJ2-1, with 7 bases fitting TRBD1. V was clipped by 4 bases and J by 7 bases; unmatched bases: 10. Germline CDR1 is ENHRY and CDR2 is SYGVKD. This CDR3 is built from 15 residues. CDR3 residues: CAISVSGTEKNEQFF. The CDR3 nucleotides are TGTGCCATCAGTGTTTCGGGGACAGAAAAAAATGAGCAGTTCTTC.

This chain links TRBV28 with TRBJ1-1; D unresolved. Germline loops: CDR1 MDHEN, CDR2 SYDVKM. The CDR3 has 14 amino acids. The V end was cut by 3 bases, the J end by 4 bases, with 12 bases between. The CDR3 loop reads CASSFEGWGTEAFF. CDR3 nucleotide sequence: TGTGCCAGCAGTTTCGAGGGTTGGGGCACTGAAGCTTTCTTT.

V gene TRBV5-5 combines with J gene TRBJ1-5; D perhaps matches TRBD1 (6 bases). Trimming took 0 bases from V and 2 from J, leaving 6 bases between them. CDR1 is SGHKS, CDR2 YYEKEE, per germline (reference sequence). The CDR3 loop spans 14 amino acids. CDR3 loop: CASSLAGGNQPQHF. DNA of the CDR3: TGTGCCAGCAGCTTGGCAGGGGGCAATCAGCCCCAGCATTTT.

Only one count was recorded for this clone. The chain uses TRBV9 and TRBJ2-2, with TRBD2 as a possible D gene (6 bases). The CDR3 has 16 residues. Trimming removed 0 bases from V and 1 base from J, with 10 bases in between. Per the germline V gene, CDR1 is SGDLS and CDR2 is YYNGEE. For the CDR3, the DNA is TGTGCCAGCAGCGTAGCGGATAGCGGGAACACCGGGGAGCTGTTTTTT. Encoded protein: CASSVADSGNTGELFF. Complete variable domain (other parts from reference TRBV9 and TRBJ2-2): DSGVTQTPKHLITATGQRVTLRCSPRSGDLSVYWYQQSLDQGLQFLIQYYNGEERAKGNILERFSAQQFPDLHSELNLSSLELGDSALYFCASSVADSGNTGELFFGEGSRLTVL.

The chain recombines TRBV28 with TRBJ2-3, with D perhaps TRBD1 (6 bases). Trimming took off 7 bases at V and 6 bases at J, with 20 bases between the two ends. Germline V CDR1 and CDR2: MDHEN, SYDVKM. The CDR3 is 15 residues long. For the CDR3, the DNA is TGTGCCAGCATACCACAGGGTAATAGTGCGGATACGCAGTATTTT. This codes for CASIPQGNSADTQYF.

The V call is TRBV18, the J call TRBJ2-7, with 14 positions matching TRBD2. The CDR3 sequence is 15 residues long. Losses at the gene ends were 3 bases for V and 4 bases for J; bases not matched to a gene: 2. Germline values: CDR1 KGHSH, CDR2 LQKENI. The CDR3: CASSPRLAGGYEQYF. As DNA, the CDR3 is TGTGCCAGCTCACCTAGACTAGCGGGAGGGTACGAGCAGTACTTC.

The chain combines TRBV11-2 with TRBJ1-1; D call uncertain. Trimming removed 2 bases at V and 2 bases at J, with 9 bases between. CDR3 length: 14 residues. Germline V lookup: CDR1 SGHAT, CDR2 FQNNGV. CDR3 loop: CASSLLVSNTEAFF. The CDR3 DNA sequence: TGTGCCAGCAGCTTATTAGTCTCTAACACTGAAGCTTTCTTT.

The CDR3 is CASSFGLADYNEQFF. The CDR3 nucleotides read TGTGCCAGCAGCTTCGGACTAGCAGATTACAATGAGCAGTTCTTC. J is TRBJ2-1 and V is TRBV5-4; 8 bases agree with TRBD2. V was pared by 2 bases and J by 4 bases, with 5 bases of the junction left unmatched. Germline CDR1 reads SGHNT; CDR2 reads YYREEE (reference sequence). There are 15 residues in the CDR3.

The chain combines TRBV5-1 with TRBJ2-1, with TRBD2 identical over 14 bases. Germline trimming cut 4 bases from V and 7 bases from J; bases unmatched to any gene: 10. The CDR3 length is 17 residues. CDR1 is SGHRS and CDR2 is YFSETQ in the germline V gene. The CDR3 DNA reads TGCGCCAGCAGCCCGATGACTAGCGGGAGGGCCGGAAATGAGCAGTTCTTC. Translating it yields CASSPMTSGRAGNEQFF.

The genes are TRBV27 and TRBJ2-7, with TRBD2 matching 11 bases. Germline V gene data show CDR1 as MNHEY and CDR2 as SMNVEV (reference sequence). J was trimmed by 3 bases and V by 6 bases; bases with no gene match: 4. The CDR3 sequence is 14 residues long. The CDR3 DNA follows: TGTGCCAGCAGGACCGGGACTAGCGGCTACGAGCAGTACTTC. Protein product: CASRTGTSGYEQYF.

J is TRBJ1-1 and V is TRBV19; 7 bases map to TRBD1. Germline CDR1 reads LNHDA; CDR2 reads SQIVND (reference sequence). Germline trimming cut 3 bases from V and 6 bases from J; bases unmatched to any gene: 1. The CDR3 contains 12 residues. This CDR3 reads CASSIGTAEAFF. The CDR3 nucleotides are TGTGCCAGTAGTATTGGGACAGCTGAAGCTTTCTTT.